Each of the 11 T cell receptor beta chains below was sequenced from the same sample in a study of blood T cell repertoires in COVID-19. TCRdb's table, derived via immunoSEQ multiplex PCR, lists solely in-frame clones and lacks some. The sample includes 110,000 or so clones, about four fifths of them seen just once. The sample consisted of peripheral blood. The receptors stem from a human donor in a cohort sampled during active COVID-19.

The chain carries TRBV18 and TRBJ2-5; 8 positions agree with TRBD1. This CDR3 has 15 residues. V was clipped by 2 bases and J by 5 bases; unmatched bases: 7. Germline V gene lookup returns CDR1 KGHSH and CDR2 LQKENI. The CDR3: CASSPTTGQGETQYF. The CDR3 DNA is TGTGCCAGCTCACCAACCACCGGACAGGGTGAGACCCAGTACTTC.

This clone was detected only a few times. The V gene is TRBV19, the J gene TRBJ2-2; D is possibly TRBD1 (6 bases). Germline CDR1 is LNHDA and CDR2 is SQIVND (reference sequence). The V gene lost 6 bases and the J gene lost 0 bases, with 8 bases spanning the gap. The length of the CDR3 is 14 residues. CDR3 amino acids: CASSDRPNTGELFF. The CDR3 nucleotides are TGTGCCAGTAGCGACAGGCCGAACACCGGGGAGCTGTTTTTT.

This chain links TRBV7-9 with TRBJ2-5; tentatively, D is TRBD2 (5 bases). Trimming left V 3 bases short and J 2 bases short, with 7 bases between. The CDR3 is made up of 13 amino acids. CDR1 is SEHNR and CDR2 is FQNEAQ in the germline V gene (reference sequence). The CDR3 is CASSFPGQETQYF. CDR3 coding DNA: TGTGCCAGCAGCTTCCCGGGGCAAGAGACCCAGTACTTC. The entire variable domain, with the rest obtained from reference TRBV7-9 and TRBJ2-5, is as follows: DTGVSQNPRHKITKRGQNVTFRCDPISEHNRLYWYRQTLGQGPEFLTYFQNEAQLEKSRLLSDRFSAERPKGSFSTLEIQRTEQGDSAMYLCASSFPGQETQYFGPGTRLLVL.

The chain links TRBV11-2 to TRBJ2-7, with a tentative D call TRBD1 (6 bases). This CDR3 has 16 amino acids. The V end was cut by 2 bases, the J end by 1 base, with 15 bases between. CDR1 and CDR2 from the germline V gene are SGHAT and FQNNGV. The CDR3 nucleotides are TGTGCCAGCAGCTTAAGAGGGTCAGGGGCTTCCTACGAGCAGTACTTC. This translates into CASSLRGSGASYEQYF.

The rearrangement links TRBV25-1 to TRBJ2-1; 8 bases are shared with TRBD2. Germline loops: CDR1 MGHDK, CDR2 SYGVNS. The CDR3 consists of 14 residues. V trimming: 5 bases; J trimming: 9 bases; junction bases outside the gene matches: 9. CDR3 DNA: TGTGCCAGCAGTCTGCCGGGGGGGCCTGCTGAGCAGTTCTTC. Protein sequence: CASSLPGGPAEQFF.

Details on this clone: Other DNA sequences from this sample encode an identical CDR3 as well. The J gene is TRBJ2-2, the V gene TRBV19; 8 bases are a match to TRBD1. The trim removed 5 bases at V and 6 bases at J, leaving 5 bases unmatched. There are 14 residues in the CDR3. Looked up from germline, CDR1 is LNHDA and CDR2 is SQIVND (reference sequence). The CDR3 reads CASSGQGQAGELFF. The CDR3 DNA is TGTGCCAGTAGTGGACAGGGTCAAGCCGGGGAGCTGTTTTTT. The variable domain in full, with the rest retrieved from reference TRBV19 and TRBJ2-2, is DGGITQSPKYLFRKEGQNVTLSCEQNLNHDAMYWYRQDPGQGLRLIYYSQIVNDFQKGDIAEGYSVSREKKESFPLTVTSAQKNPTAFYLCASSGQGQAGELFFGEGSRLTVL.

Details on this clone: Other DNA sequences from this sample encode an identical CDR3 as well. V gene TRBV6-5 combines with J gene TRBJ1-2; 11 nucleotides line up with TRBD1. CDR3 length: 14 residues. CDR1 and CDR2 from the germline V gene are MNHEY and SVGAGI. Trimming removed 6 bases from V and 5 bases from J; junction bases left unmatched: 5. CDR3 in amino acids: CASRGQGAGYGYTF. The CDR3 nucleotides are TGTGCCAGCAGAGGACAGGGGGCAGGTTATGGCTACACCTTC.

V is TRBV6-5 and J is TRBJ2-7; D might be TRBD1 (6 bases). V lost 0 bases to trimming and J lost 0 bases, with 9 bases between them. The CDR3 covers 15 residues. CDR1 and CDR2 from the germline V gene are MNHEY and SVGAGI. This chain's CDR3 is CASSYSGASSYEQYF. In nucleotides, the CDR3 is TGTGCCAGCAGTTACTCGGGGGCGAGCTCCTACGAGCAGTACTTC.

The V and J genes are TRBV18 and TRBJ2-7; possibly TRBD1 for D (6 bases). Germline-derived CDR1 and CDR2 are KGHSH and LQKENI. V was pared by 3 bases and J by 3 bases, with 15 bases between. The CDR3 extends over 15 amino acids. The CDR3 DNA sequence: TGTGCCAGCTCACCTGGCCAGGGGCTGGACTACGAGCAGTACTTC. Amino acids: CASSPGQGLDYEQYF.

V usage is TRBV6-6 and J usage is TRBJ2-3; D is uncertain. In germline, CDR1 is MNHNY, CDR2 SVGAGI (reference sequence). The CDR3 has 12 residues. V was shortened by 7 bases and J by 1 base, with 6 bases between the two germline ends. The DNA of the CDR3 is TGTGCCAGCAAGACTGGCACAGATACGCAGTATTTT. This encodes CASKTGTDTQYF.

In nucleotides, the CDR3 is TGTGCCAACAGAGCTGCCATCCCCACAGATACGCAGTATTTT. Encoded protein: CANRAAIPTDTQYF. This sequence joins TRBV27 and TRBJ2-3; D ambiguous. The V gene's germline CDR1 is MNHEY and CDR2 SMNVEV (reference sequence). This CDR3 spans 14 amino acids. The ends were cut back, 10 bases at V and 2 bases at J, with 16 bases in the middle.